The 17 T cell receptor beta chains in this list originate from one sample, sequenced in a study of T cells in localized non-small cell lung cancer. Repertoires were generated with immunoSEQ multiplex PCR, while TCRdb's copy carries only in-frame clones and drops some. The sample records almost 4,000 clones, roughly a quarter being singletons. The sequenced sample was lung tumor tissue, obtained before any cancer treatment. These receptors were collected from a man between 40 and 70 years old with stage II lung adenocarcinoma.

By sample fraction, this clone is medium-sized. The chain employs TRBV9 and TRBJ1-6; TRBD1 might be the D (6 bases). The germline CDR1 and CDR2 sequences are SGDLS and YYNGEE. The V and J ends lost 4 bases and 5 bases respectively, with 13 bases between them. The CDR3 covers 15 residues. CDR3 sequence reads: CASSPAGQNNSPLHF. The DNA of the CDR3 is TGTGCCAGCAGCCCGGCCGGACAGAATAATTCACCCCTCCACTTT.

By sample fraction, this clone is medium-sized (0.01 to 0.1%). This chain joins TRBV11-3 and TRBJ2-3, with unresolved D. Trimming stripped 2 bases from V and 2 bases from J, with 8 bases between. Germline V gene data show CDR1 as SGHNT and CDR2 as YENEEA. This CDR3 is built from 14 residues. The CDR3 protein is CASSLLGPTDTQYF. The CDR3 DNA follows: TGTGCCAGCAGCTTACTAGGACCCACAGATACGCAGTATTTT.

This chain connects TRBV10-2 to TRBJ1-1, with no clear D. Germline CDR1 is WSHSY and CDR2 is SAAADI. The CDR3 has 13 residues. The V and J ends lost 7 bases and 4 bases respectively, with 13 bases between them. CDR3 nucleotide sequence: TGCGCCAGCACCAACGAAGGGAGCACTGAAGCTTTCTTT. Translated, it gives CASTNEGSTEAFF.

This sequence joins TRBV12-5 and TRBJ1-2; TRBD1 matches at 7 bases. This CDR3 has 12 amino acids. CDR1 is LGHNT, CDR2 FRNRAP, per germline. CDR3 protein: CASYRGEDGYTF. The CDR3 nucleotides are TGTGCCAGCTACAGGGGCGAGGATGGCTACACCTTC.

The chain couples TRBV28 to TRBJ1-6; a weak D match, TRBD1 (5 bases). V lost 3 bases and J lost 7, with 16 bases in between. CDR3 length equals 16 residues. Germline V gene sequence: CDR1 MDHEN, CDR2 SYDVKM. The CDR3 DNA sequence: TGTGCCAGCAGTTTCCCCCCCTCCCGACAGAATTCACCCCTCCACTTT. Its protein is CASSFPPSRQNSPLHF. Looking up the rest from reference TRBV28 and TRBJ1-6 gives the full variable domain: DVKVTQSSRYLVKRTGEKVFLECVQDMDHENMFWYRQDPGLGLRLIYFSYDVKMKEKGDIPEGYSVSREKKERFSLILESASTNQTSMYLCASSFPPSRQNSPLHFGNGTRLTVT.

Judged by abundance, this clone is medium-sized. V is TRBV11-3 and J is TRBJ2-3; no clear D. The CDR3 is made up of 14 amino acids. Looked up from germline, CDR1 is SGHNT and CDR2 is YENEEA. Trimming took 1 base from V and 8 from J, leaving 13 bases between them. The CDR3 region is CASSLGASVGTQYF. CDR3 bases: TGTGCCAGCAGCTTAGGGGCTAGTGTCGGTACGCAGTATTTT.

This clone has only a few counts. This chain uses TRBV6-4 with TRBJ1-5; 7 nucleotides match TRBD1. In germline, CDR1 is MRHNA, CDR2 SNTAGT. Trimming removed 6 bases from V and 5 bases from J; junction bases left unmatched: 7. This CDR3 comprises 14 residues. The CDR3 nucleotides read TGTGCCAGCAGGGGGAGGGGGCGCGATCAGCCCCAGCATTTT. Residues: CASRGRGRDQPQHF.

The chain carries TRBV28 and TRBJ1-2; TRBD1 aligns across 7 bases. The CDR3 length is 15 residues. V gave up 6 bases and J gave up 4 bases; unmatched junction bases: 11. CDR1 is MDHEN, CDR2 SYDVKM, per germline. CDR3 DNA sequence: TGTGCCAGCAGACCGACAGGGCCATCCAGCTATGGCTACACCTTC. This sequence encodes CASRPTGPSSYGYTF.

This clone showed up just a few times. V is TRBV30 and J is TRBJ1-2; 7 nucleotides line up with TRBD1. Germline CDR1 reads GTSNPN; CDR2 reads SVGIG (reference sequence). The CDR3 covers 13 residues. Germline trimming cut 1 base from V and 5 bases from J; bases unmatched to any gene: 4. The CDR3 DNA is TGTGCCTGGAGTGCAGGGGGGGGTTATGGCTACACCTTC. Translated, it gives CAWSAGGGYGYTF.

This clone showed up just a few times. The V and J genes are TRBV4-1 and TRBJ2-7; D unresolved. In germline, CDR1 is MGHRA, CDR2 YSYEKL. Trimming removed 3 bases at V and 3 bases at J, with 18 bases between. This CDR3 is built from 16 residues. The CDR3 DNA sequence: TGCGCCAGCAGCCAGGATCGTACCCCGGGCAACTACGAGCAGTACTTC. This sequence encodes CASSQDRTPGNYEQYF.

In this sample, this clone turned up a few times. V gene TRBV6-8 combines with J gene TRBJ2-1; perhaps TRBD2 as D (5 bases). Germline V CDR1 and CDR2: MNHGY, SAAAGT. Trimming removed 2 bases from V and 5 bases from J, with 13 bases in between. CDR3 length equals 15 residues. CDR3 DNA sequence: TGTGCCAGCAGTTACCCCTCGGGGAACGACAATGAGCAGTTCTTC. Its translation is CASSYPSGNDNEQFF.

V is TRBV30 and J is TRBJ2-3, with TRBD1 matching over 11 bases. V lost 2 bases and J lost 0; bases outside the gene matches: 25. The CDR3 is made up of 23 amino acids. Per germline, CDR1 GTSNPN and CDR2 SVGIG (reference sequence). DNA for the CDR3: TGTGCCTGGAGTAGCCGGGACAGGGGGGCGCGCGGCCCACTCTGGCCTAGCACAGATACGCAGTATTTT. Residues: CAWSSRDRGARGPLWPSTDTQYF.

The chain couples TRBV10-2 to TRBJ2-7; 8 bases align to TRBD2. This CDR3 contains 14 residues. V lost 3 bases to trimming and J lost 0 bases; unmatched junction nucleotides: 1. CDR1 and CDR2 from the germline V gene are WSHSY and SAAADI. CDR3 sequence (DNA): TGCGCCAGCAGTGAAGCGGGGGCCTCCTACGAGCAGTACTTC. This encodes CASSEAGASYEQYF.

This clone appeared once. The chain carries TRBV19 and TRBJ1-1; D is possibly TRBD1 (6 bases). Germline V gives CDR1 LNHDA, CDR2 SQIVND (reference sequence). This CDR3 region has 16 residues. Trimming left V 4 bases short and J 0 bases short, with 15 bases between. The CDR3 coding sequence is TGTGCCAGTAGTAAGCTACAGGGCTACATGAACACTGAAGCTTTCTTT. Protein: CASSKLQGYMNTEAFF.

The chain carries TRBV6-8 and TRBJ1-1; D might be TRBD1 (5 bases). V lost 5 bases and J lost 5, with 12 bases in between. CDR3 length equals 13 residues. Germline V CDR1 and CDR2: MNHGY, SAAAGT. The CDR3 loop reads CASSDQGVTEAFF. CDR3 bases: TGTGCCAGCAGTGACCAGGGAGTGACTGAAGCTTTCTTT.

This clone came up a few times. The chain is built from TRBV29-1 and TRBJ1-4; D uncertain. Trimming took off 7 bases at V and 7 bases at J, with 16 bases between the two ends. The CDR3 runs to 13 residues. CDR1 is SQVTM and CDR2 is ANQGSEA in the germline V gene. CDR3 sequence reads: CSAPVGEGEKLFF. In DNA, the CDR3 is TGCAGCGCTCCCGTGGGAGAAGGTGAAAAACTGTTTTTT. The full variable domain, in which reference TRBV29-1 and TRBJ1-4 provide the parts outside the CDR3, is SAVISQKPSRDICQRGTSLTIQCQVDSQVTMMFWYRQQPGQSLTLIATANQGSEATYESGFVIDKFPISRPNLTFSTLTVSNMSPEDSSIYLCSAPVGEGEKLFFGSGTQLSVL.

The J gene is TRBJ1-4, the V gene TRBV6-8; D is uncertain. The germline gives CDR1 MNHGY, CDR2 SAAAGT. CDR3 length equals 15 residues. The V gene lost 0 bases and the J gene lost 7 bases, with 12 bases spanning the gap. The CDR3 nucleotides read TGTGCCAGCAGTTACTCCGGGTCTTTCGTTGAAAAACTGTTTTTT. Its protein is CASSYSGSFVEKLFF.